A selection of T cell receptor beta chains follows, all from one sample in a study of cytomegalovirus exposure and HLA in healthy donors. Generated by immunoSEQ multiplex PCR, the TCRdb table keeps only in-frame clones and is missing some. The data hold some 95,000 clones, with roughly 71% observed a single time. The specimen sequenced was PBMCs. These receptors were collected from a middle-aged woman in good health and CMV-seronegative. Both conserved end residues are part of each CDR3. The D gene is left open where the match is weak. Size tells how often a clone was seen (once, few, many) or the class of an expanded clone, and some rows leave it out.

TRBJ1-3	.	TRBV7-8	.	12	CASSFSGNTIYF	TGTGCCAGCAGCTTCTCCGGGAACACCATATATTTT
TRBJ2-3	.	TRBV5-1	.	17	CASSLVWPRVGTDTQYF	TGCGCCAGCAGCTTGGTCTGGCCTCGGGTGGGCACAGATACGCAGTATTTT
TRBJ2-7	.	TRBV9	.	14	CASSGGGGDYEQYF	TGTGCCAGCAGCGGAGGGGGTGGGGACTACGAGCAGTACTTC
TRBJ1-1	.	TRBV5-5	TRBD1	17	CASSLGLRTGSNTEAFF	TGTGCCAGCAGCTTGGGCCTCCGGACAGGTTCGAACACTGAAGCTTTCTTT
TRBJ1-2	.	TRBV9	.	13	CASSVDSNYGYTF	TGTGCCAGCAGCGTAGACAGTAACTATGGCTACACCTTC
TRBJ1-4	.	TRBV2	.	14	CASRLGGGAEKLFF	TGTGCCAGCAGACTGGGAGGGGGAGCAGAAAAACTGTTTTTT
TRBJ2-7	.	TRBV7-7	TRBD2	15	CASSQGLAGVYEQYF	TGTGCTAGCAGCCAGGGACTAGCGGGGGTCTACGAGCAGTACTTC
TRBJ2-5	.	TRBV12-1	.	17	CASSQWGVAGGQETQYF	TGTGCCAGCAGCCAATGGGGGGTAGCGGGGGGACAAGAGACCCAGTACTTC
TRBJ2-7	.	TRBV7-9	TRBD2	16	CASSLQTSGGFYEQYF	TGTGCCAGCAGCTTACAGACTAGCGGGGGGTTTTACGAGCAGTACTTC
TRBJ2-7	once	TRBV9	.	14	CASSVVEDSYEQYF	TGTGCCAGCAGCGTAGTAGAGGACTCCTACGAGCAGTACTTC
TRBJ2-7	.	TRBV15	TRBD1	14	CATSRARTGREQYF	TGTGCCACCAGCAGAGCCAGGACAGGGCGCGAGCAGTACTTC
TRBJ1-1	.	TRBV5-1	TRBD1	15	CASYKYGTGEGEAFF	TGCGCCAGCTATAAATACGGGACAGGGGAAGGTGAAGCTTTCTTT
TRBJ2-3	.	TRBV7-3	.	18	CASSLTLPAGQSTDTQYF	TGTGCCAGCAGCTTAACCCTCCCGGCGGGTCAAAGCACAGATACGCAGTATTTT
TRBJ1-2	once	TRBV30	TRBD1	12	CAWTGQLYGYTF	TGTGCCTGGACGGGACAGCTCTATGGCTACACCTTC
TRBJ1-2	.	TRBV5-4	.	14	CASSSTSTVSGYTF	TGTGCCAGCAGCTCGACATCCACGGTATCCGGCTACACCTTC